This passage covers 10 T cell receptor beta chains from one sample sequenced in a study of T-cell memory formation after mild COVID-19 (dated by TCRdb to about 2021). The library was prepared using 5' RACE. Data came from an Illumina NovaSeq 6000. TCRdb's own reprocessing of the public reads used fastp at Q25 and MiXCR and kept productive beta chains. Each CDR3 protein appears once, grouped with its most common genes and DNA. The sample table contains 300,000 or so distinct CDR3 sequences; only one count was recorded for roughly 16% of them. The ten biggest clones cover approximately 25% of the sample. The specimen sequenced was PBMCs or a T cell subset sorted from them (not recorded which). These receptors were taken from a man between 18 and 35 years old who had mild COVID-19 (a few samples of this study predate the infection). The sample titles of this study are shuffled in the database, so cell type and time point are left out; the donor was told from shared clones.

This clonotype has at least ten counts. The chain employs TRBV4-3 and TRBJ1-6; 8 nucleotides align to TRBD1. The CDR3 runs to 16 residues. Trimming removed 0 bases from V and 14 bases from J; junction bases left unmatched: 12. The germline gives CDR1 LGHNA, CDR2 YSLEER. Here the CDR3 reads CASSQDFRGQAGSLHF. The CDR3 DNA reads TGCGCCAGCAGCCAAGATTTCAGGGGACAGGCCGGTTCCCTCCACTTT.

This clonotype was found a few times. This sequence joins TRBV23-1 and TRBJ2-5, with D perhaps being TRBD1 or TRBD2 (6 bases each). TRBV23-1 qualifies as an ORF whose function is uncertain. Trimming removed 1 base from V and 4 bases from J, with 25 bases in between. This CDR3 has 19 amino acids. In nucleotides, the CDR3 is TGCGCCAGCAGTCAATTGTGTGGGTGGAACAGGGCGGGACGAGAGACCCAGTACTTC. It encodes CASSQLCGWNRAGRETQYF.

The CDR3 loop reads CASSSTGVISPLHF. The CDR3 region has the DNA TGTGCCAGTAGTTCGACAGGGGTCATTTCACCCCTCCACTTT. This rearrangement joins TRBV19 to TRBJ1-6, with 8 positions matching TRBD1. Germline CDR1 is LNHDA and CDR2 is SQIVND (reference sequence). There are 14 residues in the CDR3. J lost 9 bases, V lost 5 bases, and 6 bases had no gene match.

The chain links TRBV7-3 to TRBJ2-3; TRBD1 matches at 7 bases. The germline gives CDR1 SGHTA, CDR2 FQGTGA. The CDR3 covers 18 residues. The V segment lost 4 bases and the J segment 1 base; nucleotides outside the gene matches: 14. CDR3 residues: CASSSRGQEHPCTDTQYF. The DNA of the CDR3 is TGTGCCAGCAGCTCCAGAGGACAGGAACACCCCTGCACAGATACGCAGTATTTT.

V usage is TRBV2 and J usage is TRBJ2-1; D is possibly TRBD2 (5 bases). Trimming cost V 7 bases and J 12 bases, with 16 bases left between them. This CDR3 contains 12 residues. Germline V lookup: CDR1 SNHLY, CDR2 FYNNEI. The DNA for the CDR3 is TGTGCCAGCAAGAGGCTAGCCGAAGTGCAGTTCTTC. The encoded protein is CASKRLAEVQFF.

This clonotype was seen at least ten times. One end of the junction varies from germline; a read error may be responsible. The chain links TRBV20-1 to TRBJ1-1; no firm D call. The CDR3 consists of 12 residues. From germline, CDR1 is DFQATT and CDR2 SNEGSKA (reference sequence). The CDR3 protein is CSARPGNNEAFF. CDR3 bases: TGCAGTGCTAGGCCCGGGAACAATGAAGCTTTCTTT.

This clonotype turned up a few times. This CDR3 reads CASSQVWGDLNVLTF. CDR3 in DNA: TGCGCCAGCAGCCAAGTATGGGGGGACCTCAACGTCCTGACTTTC. The chain has TRBV4-3 and TRBJ2-6; D possibly corresponds to TRBD2 (6 bases). Per the germline V gene, CDR1 is LGHNA and CDR2 is YSLEER. V shed 1 base and J shed 9 bases, with 13 bases lying between them. This CDR3 is built from 15 residues.

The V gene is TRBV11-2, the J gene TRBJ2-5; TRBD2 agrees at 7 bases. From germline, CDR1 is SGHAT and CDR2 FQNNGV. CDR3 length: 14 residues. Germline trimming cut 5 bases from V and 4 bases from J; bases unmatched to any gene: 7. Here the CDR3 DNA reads TGTGCCAGCAGCCCAAGACTAGCTCGAGAGACCCAGTACTTC. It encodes CASSPRLARETQYF.

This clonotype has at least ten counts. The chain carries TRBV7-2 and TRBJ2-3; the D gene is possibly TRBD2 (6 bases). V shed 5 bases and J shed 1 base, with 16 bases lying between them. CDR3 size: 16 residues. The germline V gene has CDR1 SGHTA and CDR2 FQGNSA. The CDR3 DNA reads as TGTGCCAGCAGCCCAGGCGGTCGCGGGGGCACAGATACGCAGTATTTT. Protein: CASSPGGRGGTDTQYF.

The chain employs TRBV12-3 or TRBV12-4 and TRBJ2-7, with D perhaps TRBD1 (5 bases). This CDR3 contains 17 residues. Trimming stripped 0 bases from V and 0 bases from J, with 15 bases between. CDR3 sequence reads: CASSLALDSVSSYEQYF. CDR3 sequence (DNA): TGTGCCAGCAGTTTAGCCCTCGACAGCGTAAGCTCCTACGAGCAGTACTTC.